These T cell receptor beta chains were read from a single sample in a study of blood T cell repertoires in COVID-19. This table comes from immunoSEQ multiplex PCR, and its TCRdb copy is limited to in-frame clones, with some not included. The data contain about 150,000 clones, approximately 81% of them singletons. Sequencing input: peripheral blood. The receptors originated from a man between 18 and 29 years old with active or convalescent COVID-19. Each CDR3 is given with its conserved first and last residue. Fields, in order: J gene, CDR3 length, D gene, V gene, clone size, CDR3 DNA, CDR3 protein. The D gene is left open where the match is weak. The listing skips clone size in some rows; elsewhere it reads once, few, many or a size class.

TRBJ1-2 14 . TRBV7-9 . TGTGCCAGCAGCCCCCAGGAGGGCAACTATGGCTACACCTTC CASSPQEGNYGYTF
TRBJ1-5 14 . TRBV18 . TGTGCCAGCTCTTCATCCCCCGGTAATCAGCCCCAGCATTTT CASSSSPGNQPQHF
TRBJ2-7 13 . TRBV7-9 . TGTGCCAGCAGCTTGGACAGTTTTAGAGAGCAGTACTTC CASSLDSFREQYF
TRBJ1-2 16 TRBD1 TRBV7-9 . TGTGCCAGCAGCTCGATGACCGGGACAGGGTATGATGGCTACACCTTC CASSSMTGTGYDGYTF
TRBJ2-1 16 TRBD2 TRBV11-3 . TGTGCCAGCAGCTCTCAGGGGAGGAGCGGGAGAGATGAGCAGTTCTTC CASSSQGRSGRDEQFF
TRBJ1-2 12 TRBD1 TRBV15 . TGTGCCACCTATACAGGGGACTATGGCTACACCTTC CATYTGDYGYTF
TRBJ1-4 15 . TRBV6-5 . TGTGCCAGCAGTTATCGGTACGGGGCTAATGAAAAACTGTTTTTT CASSYRYGANEKLFF
TRBJ2-2 17 . TRBV2 . TGTGCCAGCAGTCGTAGCGGGACAGGGCGCGGCACCGGGGAGCTGTTTTTT CASSRSGTGRGTGELFF
TRBJ1-2 15 . TRBV5-1 many TGCGCCAGCAGCTTGGAGGCAGGGGCTAACTATGGCTACACCTTC CASSLEAGANYGYTF
TRBJ1-2 13 TRBD1 TRBV7-9 . TGTGCCAGCAGCTACGGGACAGGGGATGGCTACACCTTC CASSYGTGDGYTF
TRBJ1-4 15 TRBD1 TRBV7-6 . TGTGCCAGCAGCTTAACAAGGGACAGGGTTGAAAAACTGTTTTTT CASSLTRDRVEKLFF
TRBJ2-3 16 TRBD2 TRBV7-8 . TGTGCCAGCAGCTTAGTCACGGGACTAGAGACAGATACGCAGTATTTT CASSLVTGLETDTQYF
TRBJ1-2 13 . TRBV5-4 . TGTGCCAGCAGCTCGTATTACAGAGAAGGCTACACCTTC CASSSYYREGYTF
TRBJ1-2 14 . TRBV2 . TGTGCCAGCAGCCGGGAAACAGGGAGCTATGGCTACACCTTC CASSRETGSYGYTF
TRBJ2-3 15 TRBD1 TRBV11-2 . TGTGCCAGCAGCTTAAGGGGACAGGGTACAGATACGCAGTATTTT CASSLRGQGTDTQYF
TRBJ2-7 15 TRBD1 TRBV28 . TGTGCCAGCAGTTCAGGGGGGACAGGGTGGAACGAGCAGTACTTC CASSSGGTGWNEQYF
TRBJ1-2 17 . TRBV19 . TGTGCCAGTAGTTCCACCCTTGGGCAGCAGGGCGTCTATGGCTACACCTTC CASSSTLGQQGVYGYTF
TRBJ2-1 12 . TRBV28 . TGTGCCAGCAGTTTACTAGCGTTTGAGCAGTTCTTC CASSLLAFEQFF
TRBJ2-1 18 TRBD2 TRBV5-1 . TGCGCCAGCAGCAGGGTAAGCGGGGGGGCCGAAGTCTCCAATGAGCAGTTCTTC CASSRVSGGAEVSNEQFF
TRBJ1-1 14 . TRBV11-2 . TGTGCCAGCAGCCTTGGCAGTTTGAACACTGAAGCTTTCTTT CASSLGSLNTEAFF
TRBJ2-7 13 . TRBV7-2 once TGTGCCAGCAGCTTAGTACAGAACTACGAGCAGTACTTC CASSLVQNYEQYF
TRBJ2-7 14 TRBD1 TRBV10-2 . TGCGCCAGCAGAGGGACAGGGGGGTCCTACGAGCAGTACTTC CASRGTGGSYEQYF
TRBJ2-7 14 TRBD2 TRBV6-2/TRBV6-3 . TGTGCCACCAGTCAGACTAGCGGGGGATACGAGCAGTACTTC CATSQTSGGYEQYF
TRBJ1-2 11 . TRBV30 . TGTGCCTGGAGTGCAGGAGGGGGCTACACCTTC CAWSAGGGYTF
TRBJ2-5 15 . TRBV2 many TGTGCCAGCAGGCGTCGGGGGTCGTGGCAAGAGACCCAGTACTTC CASRRRGSWQETQYF
TRBJ2-5 20 TRBD2 TRBV19 . TGTGCCAGTAGTAACCAGCGGGGGACCGCGACGCGGGGGTCTCAAGAGACCCAGTACTTC CASSNQRGTATRGSQETQYF
TRBJ1-1 14 TRBD1 TRBV18 once TGTGCCAGCTCAGGACAGGGGTTGAGGACTGAAGCTTTCTTT CASSGQGLRTEAFF
TRBJ2-7 13 . TRBV27 . TGTGCCAGCAGTATAGCGGCCACCTACGAGCAGTACTTC CASSIAATYEQYF
TRBJ1-2 14 . TRBV5-1 . TGCGCCAGCAGCTTGGAATCCACAGACTATGGCTACACCTTC CASSLESTDYGYTF
TRBJ1-4 15 . TRBV30 few TGTGCCTGGAGTTCCTACAGGGCATTTAATGAAAAACTGTTTTTT CAWSSYRAFNEKLFF
TRBJ2-2 13 . TRBV2 . TGTGCCAGCAGCCAACAGAGCACCGGGGAGCTGTTTTTT CASSQQSTGELFF
TRBJ2-2 14 TRBD2 TRBV19 . TGTGCCAGTACCCGGGGGGGGAGGACCGGGGAGCTGTTTTTT CASTRGGRTGELFF
TRBJ1-4 13 . TRBV19 . TGTGCCAGTAGTGCCCGGGAGTCTGAAAAACTGTTTTTT CASSARESEKLFF
TRBJ2-2 15 . TRBV5-1 . TGCGCCAGCAGCTTGGGGGGGCCCGGCACCGGGGAGCTGTTTTTT CASSLGGPGTGELFF
TRBJ2-1 18 . TRBV15 once TGTGCCACCAGCAGAGATCGTGAGGGGGGGCTATTCTACAATGAGCAGTTCTTC CATSRDREGGLFYNEQFF
TRBJ1-1 16 TRBD1 TRBV11-3 once TGTGCCAGCAGCCCTCCGACAGGGGATGAGAACACTGAAGCTTTCTTT CASSPPTGDENTEAFF
TRBJ1-4 15 . TRBV30 . TGTGCCTGGAGCGGGACTCCGAGGACTAATGAAAAACTGTTTTTT CAWSGTPRTNEKLFF
TRBJ1-4 14 . TRBV19 . TGTGCCAGTAGGGGCTGGGCGGGAGGCGAAAAACTGTTTTTT CASRGWAGGEKLFF
TRBJ2-5 16 TRBD2 TRBV11-1 . TGTGCCAGCAGCTTACTAGCGGGAGTCCCCCAAGAGACCCAGTACTTC CASSLLAGVPQETQYF
TRBJ2-5 16 TRBD2 TRBV3-1/TRBV3-2 . TGTGCCAGCAGCCAAAGTAGCGGGAACGCCGGAGAGACCCAGTACTTC CASSQSSGNAGETQYF
TRBJ2-3 14 TRBD2 TRBV11-3 . TGTGCCAGCAGCTCCGGGACTAACACAGATACGCAGTATTTT CASSSGTNTDTQYF
TRBJ2-2 16 . TRBV3-1/TRBV3-2 . TGTGCCAGCAGCCAAGATAATGGCGGGAACACCGGGGAGCTGTTTTTT CASSQDNGGNTGELFF
TRBJ1-1 15 . TRBV19 . TGTGCCAGTACCCTCACAGCCACAGGGAACACTGAAGCTTTCTTT CASTLTATGNTEAFF
TRBJ1-5 13 . TRBV5-5 . TGTGCCAGCAGCTTGACAGCCGATCAGCCCCAGCATTTT CASSLTADQPQHF
TRBJ2-3 14 TRBD2 TRBV3-1/TRBV3-2 . TGTGCCAGCAGCGGGGGGGTCGGCACAGATACGCAGTATTTT CASSGGVGTDTQYF